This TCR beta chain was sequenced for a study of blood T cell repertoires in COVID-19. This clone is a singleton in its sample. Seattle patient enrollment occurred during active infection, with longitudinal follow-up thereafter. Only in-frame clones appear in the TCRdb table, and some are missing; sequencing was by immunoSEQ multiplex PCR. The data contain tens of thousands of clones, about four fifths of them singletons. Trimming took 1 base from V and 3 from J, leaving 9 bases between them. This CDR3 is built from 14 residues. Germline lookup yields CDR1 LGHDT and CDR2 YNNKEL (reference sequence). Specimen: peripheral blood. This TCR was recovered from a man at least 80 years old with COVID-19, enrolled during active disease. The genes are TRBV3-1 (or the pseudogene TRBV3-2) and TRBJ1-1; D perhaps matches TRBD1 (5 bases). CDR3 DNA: TGTGCCAGCAGCCAAGGACAGCCTTACACTGAAGCTTTCTTT. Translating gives CASSQGQPYTEAFF.